These 26 T cell receptor beta chains originate from one sample sequenced in a study of glioma-infiltrating T cells after dendritic cell vaccination (dated by TCRdb to the mid-2010s). Library prep was done by the immunoSEQ multiplex PCR assay. Not all clones reach the TCRdb copy of this immuneACCESS table, which keeps in-frame sequences only. Checked studies attribute under half of the gap to unresolved V genes and leave the rest unexplained. This sample holds 110,000 or so clones; roughly 89% were observed only once. In total, the top ten clones hold 2.7% of the sample. The sample's time point, from its label and the paper: after dendritic cell vaccination, including at tumor progression/relapse. The sequences come from blood, collected after dendritic cell vaccination. The receptors stem from a human donor with glioblastoma.

This clone was seen just once. The genes are TRBV5-1 and TRBJ2-3, with 11 bases matching TRBD2. The CDR3 spans 18 residues. V lost 4 bases, J lost 4 bases, and 14 bases stayed unmatched. Looked up from germline, CDR1 is SGHRS and CDR2 is YFSETQ. The CDR3: CASSKGQLAGGRADTQYF. The CDR3 coding sequence is TGCGCCAGCAGCAAGGGCCAATTAGCGGGGGGGCGTGCAGATACGCAGTATTTT.

The genes are TRBV5-1 and TRBJ2-1; perhaps TRBD1 as D (6 bases). The CDR3 extends over 15 amino acids. CDR1 and CDR2 from the germline V gene are SGHRS and YFSETQ. V dropped 5 bases and J dropped 12 bases, with 24 bases sitting between them. The CDR3 reads CASRQDRAGGRVQFF. CDR3 DNA sequence: TGCGCCAGCAGACAGGACAGAGCCGGCGGACGTGTGCAGTTCTTC.

The chain recombines TRBV18 with TRBJ1-4; D may be TRBD1 (6 bases). V was trimmed by 3 bases and J by 12 bases, leaving 11 bases between them. The CDR3 contains 12 residues. Germline CDR1 and CDR2: KGHSH and LQKENI. The CDR3 coding sequence is TGTGCCAGCTCACCGCCAGGGGCGGAACTGTTTTTT. It yields the protein CASSPPGAELFF.

V gene TRBV7-8 combines with J gene TRBJ2-3; 7 bases fit TRBD2. Trimming removed 1 base from V and 3 bases from J; junction bases left unmatched: 1. This CDR3 comprises 14 residues. CDR1 and CDR2 (germline): SGHVS, FQNEAQ. The CDR3 protein is CASSLVGGTDTQYF. Here the CDR3 DNA reads TGTGCCAGCAGCTTAGTGGGGGGGACAGATACGCAGTATTTT.

The J gene is TRBJ2-2, the V gene TRBV9; 8 nucleotides line up with TRBD2. V gave up 2 bases and J gave up 4 bases; unmatched junction bases: 4. Per germline, CDR1 SGDLS and CDR2 YYNGEE. This CDR3 comprises 15 residues. CDR3 protein: CASSVGGGRTGELFF. CDR3 bases: TGTGCCAGCAGCGTTGGCGGGGGGCGCACCGGGGAGCTGTTTTTT.

V gene TRBV27 combines with J gene TRBJ1-5; D is possibly TRBD1 (6 bases). The CDR3 loop spans 15 amino acids. The germline V and J ends were trimmed by 2 bases and 4 bases, with 12 bases remaining between them. Germline lookup yields CDR1 MNHEY and CDR2 SMNVEV (reference sequence). The CDR3, as DNA: TGTGCCAGCAGTTTAAGGGGGACATTGAATCAGCCCCAGCATTTT. Protein product: CASSLRGTLNQPQHF.

The chain uses TRBV11-2 and TRBJ2-1; TRBD2 agrees at 7 bases. Germline assignment: CDR1 SGHAT and CDR2 FQNNGV. The CDR3 runs 17 residues. V trimming: 1 base; J trimming: 7 bases; junction bases outside the gene matches: 13. CDR3 residues: CASSLGEYAGVFNEQFF. The CDR3 DNA sequence: TGTGCCAGCAGCTTAGGGGAGTACGCGGGAGTTTTTAATGAGCAGTTCTTC.

This chain links TRBV6-5 with TRBJ1-2, with a weak D call TRBD1 (5 bases). CDR1 and CDR2 (germline): MNHEY, SVGAGI. This CDR3 has 16 residues. The V gene lost 2 bases and the J gene lost 7 bases, with 20 bases spanning the gap. Here the CDR3 reads CASSYLPGQETRGYTF. CDR3 nucleotide sequence: TGTGCCAGCAGTTACCTTCCAGGGCAGGAAACTCGTGGCTACACCTTC.

The rearrangement joins TRBV15 to TRBJ1-2, with TRBD1 identical over 7 bases. Germline V gene data show CDR1 as LNHNV and CDR2 as YYDKDF (reference sequence). The V and J ends lost 0 bases and 6 bases, in that order; junction bases with no gene match: 4. The CDR3 covers 14 residues. The CDR3 is CATSREDRTDGYTF. The CDR3 bases are TGTGCCACCAGCAGAGAGGACAGGACCGATGGCTACACCTTC.

This chain connects TRBV7-9 to TRBJ2-7, with 7 nucleotides matching TRBD1. Germline V lookup: CDR1 SEHNR, CDR2 FQNEAQ (reference sequence). Germline trimming cut 4 bases from V and 2 bases from J; bases unmatched to any gene: 2. This CDR3 comprises 13 residues. DNA for the CDR3: TGTGCCAGCAGCTACGGACAGGCCTACGAGCAGTACTTC. This encodes CASSYGQAYEQYF.

This sequence joins TRBV30 and TRBJ2-3; D not certain. Germline CDR1 GTSNPN, CDR2 SVGIG (reference sequence). The CDR3 extends over 14 amino acids. V shed 3 bases and J shed 4 bases, with 14 bases lying between them. CDR3 region: CAWRWAGTPDTQYF. Here the CDR3 DNA reads TGTGCCTGGAGGTGGGCCGGCACCCCAGATACGCAGTATTTT.

The chain employs TRBV7-3 and TRBJ1-1; no firm D call. The CDR3 sequence is 14 residues long. From germline, CDR1 is SGHTA and CDR2 FQGTGA. V lost 2 bases, J lost 1 base, and 8 bases lay in between. CDR3 protein: CASSLQAGNTEAFF. CDR3 nucleotides: TGTGCCAGCAGCTTACAGGCAGGGAACACTGAAGCTTTCTTT.

This CDR3 is CASSFTGGSYEQYF. The CDR3 region has the DNA TGTGCCAGCTCCTTCACAGGGGGCTCCTACGAGCAGTACTTC. The rearrangement uses TRBV6-5 and TRBJ2-7, with TRBD1 matching over 8 bases. Losses at the gene ends were 8 bases for V and 0 bases for J; bases not matched to a gene: 6. Germline loops: CDR1 MNHEY, CDR2 SVGAGI. This CDR3 comprises 14 residues.

CDR3 protein: CASSPSMGRHTEAFF. CDR3 bases: TGTGCCAGCAGTCCCTCCATGGGGAGGCACACTGAAGCTTTCTTT. The chain combines TRBV25-1 with TRBJ1-1; no clear D gene. Between the trimmed V and J ends, which lost 5 bases and 3 bases, there was a span of 16 bases. Per the germline V gene, CDR1 is MGHDK and CDR2 is SYGVNS. The CDR3 is made up of 15 amino acids.

The V gene is TRBV9, the J gene TRBJ2-2; 7 positions agree with TRBD1. This CDR3 comprises 16 residues. Trimming took 0 bases from V and 1 from J; bases not matched to a gene: 3. Germline-derived CDR1 and CDR2 are SGDLS and YYNGEE. The CDR3 DNA is TGTGCCAGCAGCGTAGGGGCAGGGGGGAACACCGGGGAGCTGTTTTTT. Translating it yields CASSVGAGGNTGELFF.

V is TRBV5-4 and J is TRBJ2-5; the D gene is possibly TRBD2 (5 bases). CDR1 and CDR2 (germline): SGHNT, YYREEE (reference sequence). This CDR3 has 15 residues. V was trimmed by 9 bases and J by 4 bases, leaving 22 bases between them. CDR3 DNA: TGTGCCACCCGAGACGAGGGCAGCGCCACAGAGACCCAGTACTTC. Amino acids: CATRDEGSATETQYF.

This clone was recorded once. This sequence joins TRBV5-1 and TRBJ2-5, with 9 positions matching TRBD2. Per the germline V gene, CDR1 is SGHRS and CDR2 is YFSETQ. This CDR3 has 14 residues. The V segment lost 6 bases and the J segment 4 bases; nucleotides outside the gene matches: 7. The CDR3 region is CASNSGRQGETQYF. The CDR3 DNA reads as TGCGCCAGCAATAGCGGGAGACAGGGAGAGACCCAGTACTTC.

This clone occurred a few times. The rearrangement joins TRBV4-1 to TRBJ2-2; D not certain. V lost 5 bases and J lost 5, with 6 bases in between. From germline, CDR1 is MGHRA and CDR2 YSYEKL. The CDR3 is 12 residues long. The CDR3 region is CASSRQTGELFF. The CDR3 nucleotides read TGCGCCAGCAGCAGACAAACCGGGGAGCTGTTTTTT.

This sequence joins TRBV11-2 and TRBJ2-1; D unresolved. Trimming removed 5 bases at V and 5 bases at J, with 16 bases between. Germline V lookup: CDR1 SGHAT, CDR2 FQNNGV. CDR3 size: 15 residues. CDR3 bases: TGTGCCAGCAGCACCCGTGGTGTCAGCGACAATGAGCAGTTCTTC. Translated: CASSTRGVSDNEQFF.

The rearrangement uses TRBV10-3 and TRBJ2-7; 7 nucleotides align to TRBD1. Trimming at V came to 0 bases and at J to 5 bases, leaving 7 bases not matched to a gene. The V gene's germline CDR1 is ENHRY and CDR2 SYGVKD. The CDR3 spans 15 residues. The CDR3 is CAISESTGSPHEQYF. CDR3 DNA sequence: TGTGCCATCAGTGAGTCGACAGGGAGTCCCCACGAGCAGTACTTC.

This chain links TRBV6-6 with TRBJ1-2, with a possible D match to TRBD1 (5 bases). Germline loops: CDR1 MNHNY, CDR2 SVGAGI (reference sequence). The V end was cut by 5 bases, the J end by 3 bases, with 10 bases between. The CDR3 is 13 amino acids. The chain's CDR3 is CASSGGSDYGYTF. CDR3 sequence (DNA): TGTGCCAGCAGTGGGGGGAGTGACTATGGCTACACCTTC.

The V gene is TRBV5-4, the J gene TRBJ1-2; 11 nucleotides line up with TRBD1. Trimming removed 5 bases from V and 5 bases from J; junction bases left unmatched: 8. This CDR3 is 15 amino acids long. The germline CDR1 and CDR2 sequences are SGHNT and YYREEE (reference sequence). CDR3 sequence (DNA): TGTGCCAGCAGACCAGGACAGGGGGCCCTATATGGCTACACCTTC. Translating it yields CASRPGQGALYGYTF.

This chain connects TRBV30 to TRBJ2-3; 8 bases align to TRBD2. This CDR3 has 13 residues. Germline V lookup: CDR1 GTSNPN, CDR2 SVGIG (reference sequence). The V segment lost 0 bases and the J segment 4 bases; nucleotides outside the gene matches: 0. CDR3 region: CAWSVAGADTQYF. The CDR3 region has the DNA TGTGCCTGGAGTGTAGCGGGAGCAGATACGCAGTATTTT.

This chain uses TRBV9 with TRBJ2-3; no firm D call. Between the trimmed V and J ends, which lost 0 bases and 0 bases, there was a span of 5 bases. The CDR3 is made up of 14 amino acids. CDR1 is SGDLS and CDR2 is YYNGEE in the germline V gene. CDR3 sequence reads: CASSVVGSTDTQYF. CDR3 sequence (DNA): TGTGCCAGCAGCGTAGTCGGGAGCACAGATACGCAGTATTTT.

The count of this clone is one. The chain employs TRBV19 and TRBJ1-2; possibly TRBD1 for D (5 bases). Germline V gene data show CDR1 as LNHDA and CDR2 as SQIVND (reference sequence). Between the trimmed V and J ends, which lost 5 bases and 4 bases, there was a span of 8 bases. This CDR3 region has 12 residues. CDR3 coding DNA: TGTGCCAGTAGTTCGGGGGGCTATGGCTACACCTTC. Its protein product is CASSSGGYGYTF.

The chain combines TRBV29-1 with TRBJ1-1, with D tentatively TRBD1 (6 bases). The CDR3 loop spans 13 amino acids. The germline CDR1 and CDR2 sequences are SQVTM and ANQGSEA. Trimming cost V 5 bases and J 0 bases, with 10 bases left between them. DNA of the CDR3: TGCAGCGTTCACGGGACACTGAACACTGAAGCTTTCTTT. Translated, it gives CSVHGTLNTEAFF.